This TCR beta chain was sequenced for a study of blood T cell dynamics during melanoma immunotherapy. Whole-study context: Patients with metastatic melanoma got pembrolizumab or nivolumab-ipilimumab as first-line care.

Trimming removed 1 base from V and 7 bases from J, with 16 bases in between. This CDR3 has 15 residues. Germline values: CDR1 SGHAT, CDR2 FQNNGV. Clones were read by immunoSEQ multiplex PCR, and TCRdb kept only the in-frame ones, dropping some. Of 10,000 to 15,000 clones listed, more than 70% were seen once; the top ten hold 3.5% to 5.5%. As to time point: pre-treatment baseline. Apart from a couple of fast progressors, RECIST 1.1 response was judged 12 weeks post-infusion. The gene calls are TRBV11-2 and TRBJ1-2, with D hard to call. This TCR came from a human donor with melanoma. Sequences were derived from blood, sampled from a patient treated with checkpoint blockade. The CDR3 sequence is CASSLGFKGGSGYTF. The CDR3 nucleotides are TGTGCCAGCAGCTTAGGTTTTAAGGGAGGAAGTGGCTACACCTTC. The full variable domain, rest sourced from reference TRBV11-2 and TRBJ1-2, is EAGVAQSPRYKIIEKRQSVAFWCNPISGHATLYWYQQILGQGPKLLIQFQNNGVVDDSQLPKDRFSAERLKGVDSTLKIQPAKLEDSAVYLCASSLGFKGGSGYTFGSGTRLTVV.